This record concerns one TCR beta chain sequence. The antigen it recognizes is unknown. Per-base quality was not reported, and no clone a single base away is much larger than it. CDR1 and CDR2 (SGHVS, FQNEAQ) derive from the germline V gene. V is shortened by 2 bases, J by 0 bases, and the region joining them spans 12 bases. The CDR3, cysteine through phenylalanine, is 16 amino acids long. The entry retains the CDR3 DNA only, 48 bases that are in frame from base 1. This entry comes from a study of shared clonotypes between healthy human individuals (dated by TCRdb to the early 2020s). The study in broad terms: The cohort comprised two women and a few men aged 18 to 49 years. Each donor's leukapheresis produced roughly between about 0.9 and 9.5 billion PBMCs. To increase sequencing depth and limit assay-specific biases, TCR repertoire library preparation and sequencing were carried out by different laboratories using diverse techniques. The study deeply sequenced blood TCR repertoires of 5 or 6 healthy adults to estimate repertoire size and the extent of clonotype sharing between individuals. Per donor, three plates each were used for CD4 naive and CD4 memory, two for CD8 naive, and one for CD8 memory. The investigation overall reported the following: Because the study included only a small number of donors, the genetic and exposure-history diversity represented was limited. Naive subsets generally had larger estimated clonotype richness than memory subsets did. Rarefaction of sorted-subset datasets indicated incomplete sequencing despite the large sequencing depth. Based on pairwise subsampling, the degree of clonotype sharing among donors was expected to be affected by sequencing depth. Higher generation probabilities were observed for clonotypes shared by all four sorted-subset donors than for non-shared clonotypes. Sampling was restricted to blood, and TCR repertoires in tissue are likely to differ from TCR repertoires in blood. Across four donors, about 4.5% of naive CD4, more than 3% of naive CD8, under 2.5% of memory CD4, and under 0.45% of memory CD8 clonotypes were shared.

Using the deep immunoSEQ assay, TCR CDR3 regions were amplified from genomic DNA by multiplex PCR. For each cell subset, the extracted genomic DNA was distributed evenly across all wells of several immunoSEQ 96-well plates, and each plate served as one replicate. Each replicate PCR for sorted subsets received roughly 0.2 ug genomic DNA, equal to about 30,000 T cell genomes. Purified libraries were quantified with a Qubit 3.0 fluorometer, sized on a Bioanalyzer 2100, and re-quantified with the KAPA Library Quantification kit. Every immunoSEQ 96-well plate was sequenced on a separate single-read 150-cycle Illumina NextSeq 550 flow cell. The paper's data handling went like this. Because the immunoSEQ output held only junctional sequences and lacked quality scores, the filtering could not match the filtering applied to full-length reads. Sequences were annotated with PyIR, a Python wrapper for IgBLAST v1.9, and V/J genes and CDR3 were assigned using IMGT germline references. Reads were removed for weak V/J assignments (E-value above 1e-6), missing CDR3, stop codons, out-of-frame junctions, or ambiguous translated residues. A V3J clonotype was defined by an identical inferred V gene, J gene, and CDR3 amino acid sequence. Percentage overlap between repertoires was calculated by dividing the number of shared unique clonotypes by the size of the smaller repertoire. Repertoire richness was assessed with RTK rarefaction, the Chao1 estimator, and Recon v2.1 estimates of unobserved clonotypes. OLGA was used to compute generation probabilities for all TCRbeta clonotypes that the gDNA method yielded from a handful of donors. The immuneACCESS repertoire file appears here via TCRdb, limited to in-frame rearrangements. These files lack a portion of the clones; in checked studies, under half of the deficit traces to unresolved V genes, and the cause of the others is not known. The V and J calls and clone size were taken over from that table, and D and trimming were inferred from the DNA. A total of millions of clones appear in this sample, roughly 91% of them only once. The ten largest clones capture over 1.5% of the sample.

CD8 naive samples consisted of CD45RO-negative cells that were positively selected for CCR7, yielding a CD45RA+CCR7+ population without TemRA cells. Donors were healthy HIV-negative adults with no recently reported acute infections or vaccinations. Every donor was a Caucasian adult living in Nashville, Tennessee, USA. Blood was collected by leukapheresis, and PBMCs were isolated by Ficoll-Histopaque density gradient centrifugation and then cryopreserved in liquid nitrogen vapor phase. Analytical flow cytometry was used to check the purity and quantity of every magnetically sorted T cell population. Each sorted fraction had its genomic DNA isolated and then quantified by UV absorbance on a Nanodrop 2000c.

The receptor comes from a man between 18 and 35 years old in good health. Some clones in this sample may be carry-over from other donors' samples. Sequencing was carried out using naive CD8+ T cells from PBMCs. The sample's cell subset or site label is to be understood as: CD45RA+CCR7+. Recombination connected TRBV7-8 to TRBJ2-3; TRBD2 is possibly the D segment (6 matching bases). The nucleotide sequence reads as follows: TGTGCCAGCAGCTTAACCGTAGCGGTGAGCACAGATACGCAGTATTTT. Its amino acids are CASSLTVAVSTDTQYF.